The 29 T cell receptor beta chains below were found in one sample sequenced in a study of T-cell memory formation after mild COVID-19. MiXCR was run by TCRdb on the 5' RACE reads, yielding one entry per CDR3 protein. The profile shows almost 550,000 distinct CDR3 sequences, over 20% of them singletons. Sequenced: PBMCs or a T cell subset sorted from them (not recorded which). The receptor source for this set is an adult woman who had mild COVID-19 (a few samples of this study predate the infection). Cell type and time point are not known.

The chain combines TRBV29-1 with TRBJ2-4, with 7 bases fitting TRBD1. Germline V gene sequence: CDR1 SQVTM, CDR2 ANQGSEA. J lost 1 base, V lost 5 bases, and 5 bases had no gene match. This CDR3 has 14 amino acids. The CDR3 spells CSVMPDRAKNIQYF. CDR3 nucleotides: TGCAGCGTTATGCCGGACAGGGCCAAAAACATTCAGTACTTC.

This clonotype was found many times. The germline gene is not matched at one end of the junction; a read error may be the cause. The chain couples TRBV7-7 to TRBJ2-1, with a tentative D call TRBD2 (6 bases). Per germline, CDR1 SSHAT and CDR2 FNYEAQ (reference sequence). The CDR3 spans 16 residues. DNA of the CDR3: TGTGCTAGCAGCTTGCAACTAGCTCCACCCTACAATGAGCAGTTCTTC. Amino acids: CASSLQLAPPYNEQFF.

This clonotype was detected a few times. The chain has TRBV12-3 or TRBV12-4 and TRBJ2-7; 10 bases are shared with TRBD2. The junction had 2 bases not matched to a gene; V was cut back by 7 bases and J by 2 bases. This CDR3 is 13 amino acids long. This CDR3 reads CASTLAGTYEQYF. Here the CDR3 DNA reads TGTGCCAGCACACTAGCGGGGACCTACGAGCAGTACTTC.

The chain joins TRBV5-1 to TRBJ2-3; TRBD1 matches at 11 bases. CDR1 and CDR2 (germline): SGHRS, YFSETQ. The CDR3 loop spans 15 amino acids. The J segment lost 3 bases and the V segment lost 6 bases, leaving 6 bases of the junction unmatched. Written as DNA, the CDR3 is TGCGCCAGCACGACCGGACAGGGGGCAACAGATACGCAGTATTTT. Amino acid sequence: CASTTGQGATDTQYF.

This clonotype showed up just a few times. The chain couples TRBV30 to TRBJ2-3; 9 positions match TRBD2. CDR1 and CDR2 (germline): GTSNPN, SVGIG (reference sequence). CDR3 length: 14 amino acids. The V gene end was trimmed by 2 bases and the J gene end by 4 bases; junction bases not matched to a gene: 4. As DNA, the CDR3 is TGTGCCTGGAGTCTAGCGGGACTGGCAGATACGCAGTATTTT. Its translation: CAWSLAGLADTQYF. The whole variable domain, filled in from reference TRBV30 and TRBJ2-3, reads SQTIHQWPATLVQPVGSPLSLECTVEGTSNPNLYWYRQAAGRGLQLLFYSVGIGQISSEVPQNLSASRPQDRQFILSSKKLLLSDSGFYLCAWSLAGLADTQYFGPGTRLTVL.

This clonotype has just a few counts. V and J are TRBV12-3 or TRBV12-4 and TRBJ2-5; the match to TRBD2 covers 7 bases. The CDR3 loop spans 14 amino acids. Losses at the gene ends were 2 bases for V and 2 bases for J; bases not matched to a gene: 2. Here the CDR3 DNA reads TGTGCCAGCAGTTTACGCGGGGGTCAAGAGACCCAGTACTTC. Protein sequence: CASSLRGGQETQYF.

The chain carries TRBV7-6 and TRBJ2-1; 10 bases match TRBD1. The CDR3 has 16 residues. V was pared by 1 base and J by 6 bases, with 6 bases of the junction left unmatched. The germline V gene encodes CDR1 SGHVS and CDR2 FNYEAQ. CDR3 DNA sequence: TGTGCCAGCAGCTTAGAAGGGACAGGGGCCTTCAATGAGCAGTTCTTC. Encoded protein: CASSLEGTGAFNEQFF.

This clonotype was seen a few times. The chain uses TRBV20-1 and TRBJ1-1; D is ambiguous. Germline values: CDR1 DFQATT, CDR2 SNEGSKA (reference sequence). CDR3 size: 12 residues. V was cut by 3 bases and J by 7 bases, with 12 bases left in between. The CDR3 spells CSASLTIGEAFF. The DNA of the CDR3 is TGCAGTGCTAGTCTGACTATTGGTGAAGCTTTCTTT.

This clonotype has a handful of counts. The V and J genes are TRBV20-1 and TRBJ2-1, with TRBD2 matching 9 bases. This CDR3 spans 14 amino acids. Germline trimming cut 1 base from V and 6 bases from J; bases unmatched to any gene: 4. Germline V gene lookup returns CDR1 DFQATT and CDR2 SNEGSKA (reference sequence). The CDR3 nucleotides read TGCAGTGCTAGAGTCAGCGGGAGGTTCAATGAGCAGTTCTTC. Translation gives CSARVSGRFNEQFF.

This clonotype has a handful of counts. The V and J genes are TRBV5-1 and TRBJ2-7; D remains unclear. The germline gives CDR1 SGHRS, CDR2 YFSETQ. Trimming shortened V by 0 bases and J by 3 bases, and 10 bases separated the two germline ends. The CDR3 consists of 14 residues. The CDR3 protein is CASSLGTAYYEQYF. In DNA form, the CDR3 reads TGCGCCAGCAGCTTGGGTACCGCTTACTACGAGCAGTACTTC.

The chain is built from TRBV9 and TRBJ2-5; no firm D call. The CDR3 length is 15 residues. In germline, CDR1 is SGDLS, CDR2 YYNGEE. Deletions cut 0 bases from V and 1 base from J, with 10 bases between. The CDR3 bases are TGTGCCAGCAGCGTAGGGACCCACCCCCAAGAGACCCAGTACTTC. Its protein product is CASSVGTHPQETQYF.

This clonotype was counted between two and nine times. The J gene is TRBJ2-3, the V gene TRBV6-6; D remains ambiguous. Deletions cut 0 bases from V and 6 bases from J, with 10 bases between. The CDR3 contains 14 residues. CDR1 and CDR2 (germline): MNHNY, SVGAGI (reference sequence). The CDR3 here is CASSYSDRLDTQYF. DNA for the CDR3: TGTGCCAGCAGTTACTCGGACCGCTTGGATACGCAGTATTTT.

The J gene is TRBJ2-3, the V gene TRBV7-3, with a weak D call TRBD2 (6 bases). The germline V gene has CDR1 SGHTA and CDR2 FQGTGA. Trimming pared 5 bases from V and 1 base from J, leaving 10 bases between. The CDR3 is 14 residues long. CDR3 in DNA: TGTGCCAGCAGCCGATGGGGGGGCACAGATACGCAGTATTTT. Translating gives CASSRWGGTDTQYF. The full variable domain, completed using reference TRBV7-3 and TRBJ2-3, is GAGVSQTPSNKVTEKGKYVELRCDPISGHTALYWYRQSLGQGPEFLIYFQGTGAADDSGLPNDRFFAVRPEGSVSTLKIQRTERGDSAVYLCASSRWGGTDTQYFGPGTRLTVL.

The V call is TRBV15, the J call TRBJ2-1, with unresolved D. Per germline, CDR1 LNHNV and CDR2 YYDKDF (reference sequence). Trimming took off 0 bases at V and 3 bases at J, with 9 bases between the two ends. CDR3 length equals 15 residues. The CDR3 DNA reads TGTGCCACCAGCAGAGAATCTAGGCTCTACAATGAGCAGTTCTTC. Its translation: CATSRESRLYNEQFF.

As for this clonotype: A much larger clone differs from this one at a single base, so this may be a read error. This sequence joins TRBV5-6 and TRBJ1-5, with D possibly TRBD1 on 5 matching bases. CDR1 and CDR2 (germline): SGHDT, YYEEEE. This CDR3 is built from 14 residues. The CDR3 reads CASSLGQINQPKHF. As DNA, the CDR3 is TGTGCCAGCAGCTTGGGACAGATCAATCAGCCCAAGCATTTT. Full variable domain (missing parts from reference TRBV5-6 and TRBJ1-5): DAGVTQSPTHLIKTRGQQVTLRCSPKSGHDTVSWYQQALGQGPQFIFQYYEEEERQRGNFPDRFSGHQFPNYSSELNVNALLLGDSALYLCASSLGQINQPKHFGDGTRLSIL.

The V and J genes are TRBV5-1 and TRBJ2-7, with D possibly matching TRBD1 (7 bases). The V and J ends lost 4 bases and 1 base respectively, with 15 bases between them. The CDR3 spans 15 residues. CDR1 is SGHRS and CDR2 is YFSETQ in the germline V gene. In DNA, the CDR3 is TGCGCCAGCAGCCGGCAGGGGGGCCTGTCCTACGAGCAGTACTTC. Protein sequence: CASSRQGGLSYEQYF.

This clonotype was recorded a few times. V gene TRBV7-8 combines with J gene TRBJ2-3; D gene ambiguous. V lost 5 bases and J 0 bases, leaving 9 bases between the germline ends. CDR3 length equals 14 residues. CDR1 is SGHVS, CDR2 FQNEAQ, per germline. The CDR3 here is CASSLETSTDTQYF. CDR3 coding DNA: TGTGCCAGCAGCCTCGAGACAAGCACAGATACGCAGTATTTT.

The V gene is TRBV12-3 or TRBV12-4, the J gene TRBJ1-1; D is possibly TRBD1 (6 bases). The CDR3 runs 14 residues. The V end was cut by 6 bases, the J end by 6 bases, with 17 bases between. The DNA of the CDR3 is TGTGCCAGCAGCCGCCGACAGGCTAGCGCTGAAGCTTTCTTT. This translates into CASSRRQASAEAFF.

This clonotype was seen at least ten times. This chain joins TRBV5-5 and TRBJ2-6; D is unclear. The CDR3 sequence is 16 residues long. CDR1 and CDR2 (germline): SGHKS, YYEKEE (reference sequence). Between the trimmed V and J ends, which lost 3 bases and 0 bases, there was a span of 10 bases. CDR3 sequence: CASSSASFSGANVLTF. The CDR3 DNA sequence: TGTGCCAGCAGCTCGGCCAGCTTCTCTGGGGCCAACGTCCTGACTTTC.

Many counts were recorded for this clonotype. The chain recombines TRBV7-2 with TRBJ2-1; 7 bases are a match to TRBD1. Germline values: CDR1 SGHTA, CDR2 FQGNSA. The CDR3 spans 15 residues. The junction had 4 bases not matched to a gene; V was cut back by 5 bases and J by 0 bases. The CDR3 here is CASSNRQGSYNEQFF. Here the CDR3 DNA reads TGTGCCAGCAGCAACCGACAGGGCTCCTACAATGAGCAGTTCTTC. The full variable domain, its missing parts supplied by reference TRBV7-2 and TRBJ2-1, is GAGVSQSPSNKVTEKGKDVELRCDPISGHTALYWYRQSLGQGLEFLIYFQGNSAPDKSGLPSDRFSAERTGGSVSTLTIQRTQQEDSAVYLCASSNRQGSYNEQFFGPGTRLTVL.

The chain is built from TRBV19 and TRBJ1-2, with 7 bases aligning to TRBD1. The CDR3 has 17 amino acids. Germline V lookup: CDR1 LNHDA, CDR2 SQIVND (reference sequence). Trimming removed 5 bases from V and 9 bases from J; junction bases left unmatched: 21. CDR3 nucleotides: TGTGCCAGTAGTCCAACCAACCGAAAGACAGGGTGGGTAAGCTACACCTTC. Its protein is CASSPTNRKTGWVSYTF.

The chain combines TRBV5-5 with TRBJ1-4; D is possibly TRBD1 (6 bases). This CDR3 has 15 amino acids. Trimming pared 3 bases from V and 6 bases from J, leaving 15 bases between. Germline loops: CDR1 SGHKS, CDR2 YYEKEE (reference sequence). The CDR3 sequence: CASSSPGRGYEKLFF. The DNA of the CDR3 is TGTGCCAGCAGCTCGCCGGGCAGGGGATATGAAAAACTGTTTTTT.

V is TRBV27 and J is TRBJ1-5; D call uncertain. The CDR3 has 13 residues. Trimming took off 8 bases at V and 2 bases at J, with 10 bases between the two ends. CDR1 is MNHEY and CDR2 is SMNVEV in the germline V gene (reference sequence). Here the CDR3 DNA reads TGTGCCAGCGGTGGAGGAGGCAATCAGCCCCAGCATTTT. Translating gives CASGGGGNQPQHF.

This chain uses TRBV29-1 with TRBJ2-7, with D tentatively TRBD1 or TRBD2 (5 bases each). This CDR3 spans 12 amino acids. Germline V gene lookup returns CDR1 SQVTM and CDR2 ANQGSEA. Trimming left V 4 bases short and J 4 bases short, with 11 bases between. The CDR3 is CSVGGDGYEQYF. DNA of the CDR3: TGCAGCGTTGGAGGGGACGGGTACGAGCAGTACTTC.

The rearrangement uses TRBV6-2 or TRBV6-3 and TRBJ2-5; D is perhaps TRBD1 (5 bases). CDR1 is MNHEY and CDR2 is SVGEGT in the germline V gene. This CDR3 comprises 14 residues. Trimming took off 8 bases at V and 4 bases at J, with 17 bases between the two ends. The CDR3 DNA sequence: TGTGCCAGCGGGGCTAGTCTGAAAACAGAGACCCAGTACTTC. It yields the protein CASGASLKTETQYF.

V gene TRBV9 combines with J gene TRBJ2-7, with 9 bases lining up with TRBD1. Germline trimming cut 0 bases from V and 5 bases from J; bases unmatched to any gene: 6. This CDR3 is 15 amino acids long. CDR1 is SGDLS, CDR2 YYNGEE, per germline. CDR3 in DNA: TGTGCCAGCAGCGTAGGGGGACAGGGTATCCACGAGCAGTACTTC. It yields the protein CASSVGGQGIHEQYF.

The CDR3 bases are TGTGCCAGCAGCTTTCGACGGGACACCGGTATAGCGGCACAAGAGACCCAGTACTTC. It is translated as CASSFRRDTGIAAQETQYF. The chain joins TRBV5-5 to TRBJ2-5; D is possibly TRBD1 or TRBD2 (6 bases each). This CDR3 is built from 19 residues. V lost 2 bases and J lost 2, with 25 bases in between. The germline V gene encodes CDR1 SGHKS and CDR2 YYEKEE (reference sequence).

This clonotype was counted only a few times. The rearrangement links TRBV7-8 to TRBJ2-1, with TRBD2 identical over 7 bases. The CDR3 loop spans 17 amino acids. Germline CDR1 SGHVS, CDR2 FQNEAQ. V was clipped by 1 base and J by 5 bases; unmatched bases: 11. CDR3 in DNA: TGTGCCAGCAGCTTAGTGGCGTTGGGGGACTACCACAATGAGCAGTTCTTC. Translation gives CASSLVALGDYHNEQFF. The entire variable domain, with the rest obtained from reference TRBV7-8 and TRBJ2-1, is as follows: GAGVSQSPRYKVAKRGQDVALRCDPISGHVSLFWYQQALGQGPEFLTYFQNEAQLDKSGLPSDRFFAERPEGSVSTLKIQRTQQEDSAVYLCASSLVALGDYHNEQFFGPGTRLTVL.

The V call is TRBV7-3, the J call TRBJ2-3; 9 bases match TRBD2. This CDR3 comprises 16 residues. Germline-derived CDR1 and CDR2 are SGHTA and FQGTGA. With V trimmed by 1 base and J by 6 bases, 8 bases remained unmatched. This CDR3 is CASSLNTALAGDTQYF. CDR3 in DNA: TGTGCCAGCAGCTTAAATACAGCACTAGCGGGCGATACGCAGTATTTT.